This TCR beta chain comes out of a study of blood T cell repertoires in COVID-19. Study at large: The United States, Italy and Spain provided the acute and convalescent COVID-19 samples. Sources were T cells, B-cell-depleted T cells, or PBMCs; the material itself was cDNA or gDNA.

TCRdb's copy holds only in-frame clones and misses some; the assay was immunoSEQ multiplex PCR. Found here are 350,000 or so clones, roughly 87% of them singletons; the top ten hold roughly 1%. Points on this clone: Other DNA sequences in the sample encode the same CDR3.

Two negative PCRs, clearance, or symptom resolution were required of recovered Cohort 3 donors. The sequenced sample was PBMCs or T cells enriched from blood (not recorded which). The receptor was derived from a woman in her 30s who had recovered from COVID-19.

The CDR3 spells CASSPGQGSTDTQYF. Here the CDR3 DNA reads TGTGCCAGCTCACCAGGACAGGGAAGTACAGATACGCAGTATTTT. The chain uses TRBV18 and TRBJ2-3; 8 nucleotides match TRBD1. Germline V gene data show CDR1 as KGHSH and CDR2 as LQKENI. There are 15 residues in the CDR3. V was clipped by 2 bases and J by 3 bases; unmatched bases: 4.